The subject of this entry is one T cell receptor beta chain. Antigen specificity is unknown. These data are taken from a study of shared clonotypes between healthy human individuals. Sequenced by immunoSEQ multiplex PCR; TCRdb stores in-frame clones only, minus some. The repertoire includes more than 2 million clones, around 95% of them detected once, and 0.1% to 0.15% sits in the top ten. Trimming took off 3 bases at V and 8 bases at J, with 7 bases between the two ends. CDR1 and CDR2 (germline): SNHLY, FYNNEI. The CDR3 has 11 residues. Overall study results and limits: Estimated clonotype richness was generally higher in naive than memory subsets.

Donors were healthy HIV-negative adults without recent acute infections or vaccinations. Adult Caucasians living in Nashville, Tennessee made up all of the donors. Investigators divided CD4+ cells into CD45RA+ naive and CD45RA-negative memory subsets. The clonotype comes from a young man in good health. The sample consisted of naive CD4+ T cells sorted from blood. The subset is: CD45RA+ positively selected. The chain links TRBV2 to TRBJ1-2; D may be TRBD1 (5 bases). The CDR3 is CASSEGTGYTF. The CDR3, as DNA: TGTGCCAGCAGTGAGGGGACCGGCTACACCTTC.